This T cell receptor beta chain was identified in a study of blood T cell repertoires in COVID-19. Study-wide background: COVID-19 samples, acute and convalescent, were from the United States, Italy and Spain.

Cohort allocation depended upon clinical history that participants reported. Germline V gene sequence: CDR1 LNHDA, CDR2 SQIVND (reference sequence). V was shortened by 5 bases and J by 4 bases, with 17 bases between the two germline ends. The CDR3 loop spans 15 amino acids. TCRdb keeps only in-frame clones here, not all; method: immunoSEQ multiplex PCR. The table includes more than 200,000 clones, approximately 86% detected once. The sample consisted of PBMCs or T cells enriched from blood (not recorded which). This clonotype originated in a woman in her thirties with acute COVID-19. The chain recombines TRBV19 with TRBJ1-2; D uncertain. The CDR3 DNA follows: TGTGCCAGTAGTTATGGTCAACTAGACCCCTATGGCTACACCTTC. This sequence encodes CASSYGQLDPYGYTF.